This is a list of T cell receptor beta chains from one sample in a study of shared clonotypes between healthy human individuals. Clones were sequenced by immunoSEQ multiplex PCR, and TCRdb holds only the in-frame ones, with some missing. The table records 600,000 or so clones, roughly 98% of them present only once. Sequenced sample: naive CD8+ T cells sorted from blood. These receptor sequences come from a man aged 30 to 45 in good health. Both conserved end residues are part of each CDR3. Fields, in order: V gene, D gene, clone size, J gene, CDR3 DNA, CDR3 protein. A D gene is named only where the DNA matches it firmly. For some rows the clone size is stated as once, few or many, or as a class when expanded; others skip it.

TRBV9,TRBD1,-,TRBJ2-5,TGTGCCAGCAGCGTAGGGGACAGATTATCAATGGAGACCCAGTACTTC,CASSVGDRLSMETQYF
TRBV11-3,TRBD1,-,TRBJ2-1,TGTGCCAGCAGCTTAGATTCAGGGGGTGTCTACAATGAGCAGTTCTTC,CASSLDSGGVYNEQFF
TRBV11-2,TRBD2,-,TRBJ2-7,TGTGCCAGCAGCTTAGATTATCCCCCCGGACTAGCGTTTCCCTACGAGCAGTACTTC,CASSLDYPPGLAFPYEQYF
TRBV7-8,-,-,TRBJ2-6,TGTGCCAGCAGCTTATCATCCTCTGGGGCCAACGTCCTGACTTTC,CASSLSSSGANVLTF
TRBV2,-,-,TRBJ2-3,TGTGCCAGAGGTCGCACAGATACGCAGTATTTT,CARGRTDTQYF
TRBV5-1,TRBD2,-,TRBJ2-1,TGCGCCAGCAGGGCTGTAACGGGAGGGTACAATGAGCAGTTCTTC,CASRAVTGGYNEQFF
TRBV14,-,-,TRBJ2-1,TGTGCCAGCAGCCTGCCACTTTACAATGAGCAGTTCTTC,CASSLPLYNEQFF
TRBV9,TRBD2,once,TRBJ2-1,TGTGCCAGCAGCGAAGGGACTAGCGCCACACTGGGGCAGTTCTTC,CASSEGTSATLGQFF
TRBV7-9,-,-,TRBJ2-5,TGTGCCAGCAGCTCCAGGTCAGGGAGAATGGAGACCCAGTACTTC,CASSSRSGRMETQYF
TRBV7-9,-,once,TRBJ2-7,TGTGCCAGCAGCTCCCCCCACCGGAGCCACGAGCAGTACTTC,CASSSPHRSHEQYF
TRBV13,-,-,TRBJ2-4,TGTGCCAGCAGCTCCCAGAGGAACATTCAGTACTTC,CASSSQRNIQYF
TRBV7-9,-,once,TRBJ2-1,TGTGCCAGCAGCTTAACCCCGTTAGAGGCTGAGCAGTTCTTC,CASSLTPLEAEQFF
TRBV19,-,-,TRBJ2-7,TGTGCCAGTAGTATGGGGGCCGGGACCTACGAGCAGTACTTC,CASSMGAGTYEQYF
TRBV4-1,-,-,TRBJ2-7,TGCGCCAGCAGCCAAGCGAGGGGACCCACCTACGAGCAGTACTTC,CASSQARGPTYEQYF
TRBV2,-,-,TRBJ2-4,TGTGCCAGCAGGACCATAGGCATTCAGTACTTC,CASRTIGIQYF
TRBV5-1,TRBD1,-,TRBJ2-7,TGCGCCAGCAGCGAAAGACAGGGGGGAGGCCCCTACGAGCAGTACTTC,CASSERQGGGPYEQYF
TRBV9,-,-,TRBJ1-5,TGTGCCAGCAGCGTAGCTGGGCAGAGCAATCAGCCCCAGCATTTT,CASSVAGQSNQPQHF
TRBV6-1,-,-,TRBJ1-2,TGTGCCAGCAGGGCCGTGGGGGAGCCCAATGGCTACACCTTC,CASRAVGEPNGYTF
TRBV5-8,TRBD2,-,TRBJ2-1,TGTGCCAGCAGCGCCACTAGCGGGAGGACCTATGAGCAGTTCTTC,CASSATSGRTYEQFF
TRBV2,-,-,TRBJ1-3,TGTGCCAGCCGCGGAAACACCATATATTTT,CASRGNTIYF
TRBV4-1,-,-,TRBJ2-7,TGCGCCAGCAGCCAAGCGGAGGGGGGCGAGCAGTACTTC,CASSQAEGGEQYF
TRBV7-9,-,-,TRBJ1-3,TGTGCCAGCAGCTTATATGGAAACACCATATATTTT,CASSLYGNTIYF
TRBV5-8,-,-,TRBJ2-7,TGTGCCAGCAGCTATTCAGGCATGTACGAGCAGTACTTC,CASSYSGMYEQYF
TRBV12-5,-,-,TRBJ2-1,TGTGCTAGTGGATTAGGGAATGAGCAGTTCTTC,CASGLGNEQFF
TRBV7-8,-,-,TRBJ2-1,TGTGCCAGCAGCAAGACCCTGGGCTATGAGCAGTTCTTC,CASSKTLGYEQFF
TRBV27,-,-,TRBJ2-7,TGTGCCAGCAGTTTCTTGGGGGAGGTCCCCTACGAGCAGTACTTC,CASSFLGEVPYEQYF
TRBV9,-,-,TRBJ1-5,TGTGCCAGCAGCGTAGGAGGGGGGGATCAGCCCCAGCATTTT,CASSVGGGDQPQHF
TRBV21-1,-,-,TRBJ2-5,TGTGCCAGCAGCAAAACCTCCGTTGGGACTAGCGGGAGTAATAAAGAGACCCAGTACTTC,CASSKTSVGTSGSNKETQYF
TRBV6-4,-,-,TRBJ2-5,TGTGCCAGCAGTGGGACAGAGACGTACCAAGAGACCCAGTACTTC,CASSGTETYQETQYF
TRBV29-1,-,-,TRBJ1-2,TGCAGCGTTGAAGATAACTTGGGGGCTGGCTATGGCTACACCTTC,CSVEDNLGAGYGYTF
TRBV11-2,TRBD2,-,TRBJ2-3,TGTGCCAGCGCCCCGGGACTAGCGGGCACAGATACGCAGTATTTT,CASAPGLAGTDTQYF
TRBV15,TRBD1,-,TRBJ2-7,TGTGCCACCAGCGGAGCCGGGACAGGGTACTACGAGCAGTACTTC,CATSGAGTGYYEQYF
TRBV30,-,-,TRBJ2-7,TGTGCCTGGAGTCAGGGGGGGGGTACCTACGAGCAGTACTTC,CAWSQGGGTYEQYF
TRBV9,TRBD2,-,TRBJ2-3,TGTGCCAGCAGCGTAGCGGTTAGCGGGAGAAGTGCAGATACGCAGTATTTT,CASSVAVSGRSADTQYF
TRBV7-9,TRBD1,-,TRBJ1-1,TGTGCCAGCAGCCCAATTACAGGGGTATCGGACACTGAAGCTTTCTTT,CASSPITGVSDTEAFF
TRBV4-1,TRBD2,-,TRBJ2-1,TGCGCCAGCAGCTTAGCGGGAGGCAATGAGCAGTTCTTC,CASSLAGGNEQFF
TRBV29-1,TRBD1,-,TRBJ2-7,TGCAGCGTTCGGGACAGCGATCACTACGAGCAGTACTTC,CSVRDSDHYEQYF
TRBV5-1,TRBD1,-,TRBJ2-5,TGCGCCAGCAGCTTTGGACAGGGGGAAGAGACCCAGTACTTC,CASSFGQGEETQYF
TRBV19,-,-,TRBJ2-7,TGTGCCAGCGCAGGAGAAGCCTACGAGCAGTACTTC,CASAGEAYEQYF
TRBV14,-,-,TRBJ2-1,TGTGCCAGCAGTCCCGCGGGTGAATACAATGAGCAGTTCTTC,CASSPAGEYNEQFF
TRBV7-9,TRBD1,-,TRBJ2-5,TGTGCCAGCAGCTTACAACTACCGGGACAGAGAAACCAAGAGACCCAGTACTTC,CASSLQLPGQRNQETQYF
TRBV9,-,-,TRBJ2-7,TGTGCCAGCAGCGTAGGGGGACAAAAAAGTGACGAGCAGTACTTC,CASSVGGQKSDEQYF
TRBV10-3,-,-,TRBJ1-1,TGTGCCATCAGTCCACAGGAGTCGTCTGAAGCTTTCTTT,CAISPQESSEAFF
TRBV25-1,-,-,TRBJ1-2,TGTGCCAGCAGTGCACGGGGTTTGGATGGCTACACCTTC,CASSARGLDGYTF
TRBV5-1,TRBD1,-,TRBJ1-3,TGCGCCAGCAGCGTTGGACAGGGTAATGAAAACACCATATATTTT,CASSVGQGNENTIYF
TRBV7-6,TRBD2,-,TRBJ2-7,TGTGCCAGCAGCTTAGAGCAGGGACTAGCCGGGGAGCAGTACTTC,CASSLEQGLAGEQYF